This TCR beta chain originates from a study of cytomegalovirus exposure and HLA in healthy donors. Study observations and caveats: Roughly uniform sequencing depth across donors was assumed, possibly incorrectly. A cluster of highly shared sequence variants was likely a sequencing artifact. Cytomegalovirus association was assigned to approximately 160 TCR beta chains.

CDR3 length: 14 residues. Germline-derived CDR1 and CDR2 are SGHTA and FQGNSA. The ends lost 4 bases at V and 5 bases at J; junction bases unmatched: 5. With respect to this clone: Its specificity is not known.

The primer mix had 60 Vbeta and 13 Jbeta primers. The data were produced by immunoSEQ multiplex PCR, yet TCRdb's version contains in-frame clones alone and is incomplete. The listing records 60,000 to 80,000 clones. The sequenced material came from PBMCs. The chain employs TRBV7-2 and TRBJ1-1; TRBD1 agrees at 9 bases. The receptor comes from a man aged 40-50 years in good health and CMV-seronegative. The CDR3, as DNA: TGTGCCAGCAGCTCCGGGACAGGGTGGACTGAAGCTTTCTTT. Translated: CASSSGTGWTEAFF.